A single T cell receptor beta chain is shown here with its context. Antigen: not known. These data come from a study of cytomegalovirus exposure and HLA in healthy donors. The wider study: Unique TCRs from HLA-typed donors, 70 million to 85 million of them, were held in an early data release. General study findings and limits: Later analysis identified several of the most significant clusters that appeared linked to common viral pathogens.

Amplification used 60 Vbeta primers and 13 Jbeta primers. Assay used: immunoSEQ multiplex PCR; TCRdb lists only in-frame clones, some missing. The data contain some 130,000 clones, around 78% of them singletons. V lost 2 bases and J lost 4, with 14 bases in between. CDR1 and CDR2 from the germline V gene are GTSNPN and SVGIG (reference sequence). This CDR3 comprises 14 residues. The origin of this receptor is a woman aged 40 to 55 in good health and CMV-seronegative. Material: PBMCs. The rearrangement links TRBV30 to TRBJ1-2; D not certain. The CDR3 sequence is CAWSFSELLYGYTF. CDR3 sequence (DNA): TGTGCCTGGAGTTTCAGCGAGCTCCTCTATGGCTACACCTTC.